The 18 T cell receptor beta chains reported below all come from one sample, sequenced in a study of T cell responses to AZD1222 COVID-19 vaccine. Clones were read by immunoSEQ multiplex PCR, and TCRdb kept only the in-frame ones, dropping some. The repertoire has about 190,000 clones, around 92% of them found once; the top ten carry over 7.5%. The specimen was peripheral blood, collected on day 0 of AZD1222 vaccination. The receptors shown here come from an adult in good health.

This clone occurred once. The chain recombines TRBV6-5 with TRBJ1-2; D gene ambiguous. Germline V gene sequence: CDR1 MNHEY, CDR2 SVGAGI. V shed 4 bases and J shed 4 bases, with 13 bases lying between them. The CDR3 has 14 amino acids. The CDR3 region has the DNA TGTGCCAGCAGTTTGTCCGGATTGGGCTATGGCTACACCTTC. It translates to CASSLSGLGYGYTF.

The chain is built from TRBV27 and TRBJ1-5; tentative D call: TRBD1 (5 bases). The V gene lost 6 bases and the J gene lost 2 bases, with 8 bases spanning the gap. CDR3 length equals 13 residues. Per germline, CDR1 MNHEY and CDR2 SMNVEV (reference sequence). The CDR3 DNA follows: TGTGCCAGCAGACTGGGGGGCAATCAGCCCCAGCATTTT. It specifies CASRLGGNQPQHF.

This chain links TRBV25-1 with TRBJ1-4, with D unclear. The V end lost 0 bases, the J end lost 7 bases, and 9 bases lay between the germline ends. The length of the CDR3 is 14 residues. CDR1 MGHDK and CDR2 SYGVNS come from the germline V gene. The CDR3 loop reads CASSEYGASEKLFF. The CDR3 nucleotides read TGTGCCAGCAGTGAATACGGCGCAAGTGAAAAACTGTTTTTT.

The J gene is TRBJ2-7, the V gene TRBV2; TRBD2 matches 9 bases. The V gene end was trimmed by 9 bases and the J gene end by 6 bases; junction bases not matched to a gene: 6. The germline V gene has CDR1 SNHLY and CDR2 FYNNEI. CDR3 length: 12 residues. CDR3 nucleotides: TGTGCCAGTCTAGCGGGATCCATCGAGCAGTACTTC. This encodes CASLAGSIEQYF.

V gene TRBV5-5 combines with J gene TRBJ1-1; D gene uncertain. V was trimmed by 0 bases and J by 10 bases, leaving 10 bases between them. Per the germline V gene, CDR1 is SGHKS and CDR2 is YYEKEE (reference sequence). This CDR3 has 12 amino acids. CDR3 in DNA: TGTGCCAGCAGCTTGGTTCCGGGCCGAGCTTTCTTT. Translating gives CASSLVPGRAFF.

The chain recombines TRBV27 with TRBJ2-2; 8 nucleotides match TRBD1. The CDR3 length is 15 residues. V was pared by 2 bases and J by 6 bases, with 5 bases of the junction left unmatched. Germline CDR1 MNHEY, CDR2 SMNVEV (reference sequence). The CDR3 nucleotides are TGTGCCAGCAGTTTAGGACAGGGTAGGGCCGGGGAGCTGTTTTTT. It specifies CASSLGQGRAGELFF.

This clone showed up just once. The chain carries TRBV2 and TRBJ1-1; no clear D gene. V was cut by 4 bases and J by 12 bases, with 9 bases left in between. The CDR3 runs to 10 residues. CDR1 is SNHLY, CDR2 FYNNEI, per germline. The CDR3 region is CASSGVETFF. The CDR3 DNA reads TGTGCCAGCAGTGGGGTCGAAACTTTCTTT.

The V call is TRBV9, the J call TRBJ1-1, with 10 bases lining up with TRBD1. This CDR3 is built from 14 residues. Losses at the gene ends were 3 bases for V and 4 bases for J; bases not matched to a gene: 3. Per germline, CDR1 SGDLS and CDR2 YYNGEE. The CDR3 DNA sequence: TGTGCCAGCAGCGAGACAGGGGGCGGCACTGAAGCTTTCTTT. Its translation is CASSETGGGTEAFF.

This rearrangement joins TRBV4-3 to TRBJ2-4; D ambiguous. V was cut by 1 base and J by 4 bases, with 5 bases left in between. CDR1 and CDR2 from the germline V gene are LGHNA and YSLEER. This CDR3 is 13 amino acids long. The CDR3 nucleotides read TGCGCCAGCAGCCAAGGATCAAAAAACATTCAGTACTTC. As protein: CASSQGSKNIQYF.

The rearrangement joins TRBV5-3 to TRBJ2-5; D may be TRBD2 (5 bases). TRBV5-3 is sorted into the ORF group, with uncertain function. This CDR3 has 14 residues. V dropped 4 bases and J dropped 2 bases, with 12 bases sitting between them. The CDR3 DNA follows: TGTGCCAGAAGCCCGGCCGGGGTACAAGAGACCCAGTACTTC. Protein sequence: CARSPAGVQETQYF.

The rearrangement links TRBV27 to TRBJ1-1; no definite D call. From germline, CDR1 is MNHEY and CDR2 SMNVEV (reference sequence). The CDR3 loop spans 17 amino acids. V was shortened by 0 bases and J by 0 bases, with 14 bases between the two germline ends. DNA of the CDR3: TGTGCCAGCAGTTTATCCAAGGGAGGGTACGTGAACACTGAAGCTTTCTTT. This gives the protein CASSLSKGGYVNTEAFF.

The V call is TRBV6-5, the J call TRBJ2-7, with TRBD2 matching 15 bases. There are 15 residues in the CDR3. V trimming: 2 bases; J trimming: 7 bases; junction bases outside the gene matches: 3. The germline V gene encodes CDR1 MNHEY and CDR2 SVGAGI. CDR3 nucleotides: TGTGCCAGCAGTTACGGGACTAGCGGGAGGTTTGAGCAGTACTTC. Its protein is CASSYGTSGRFEQYF.

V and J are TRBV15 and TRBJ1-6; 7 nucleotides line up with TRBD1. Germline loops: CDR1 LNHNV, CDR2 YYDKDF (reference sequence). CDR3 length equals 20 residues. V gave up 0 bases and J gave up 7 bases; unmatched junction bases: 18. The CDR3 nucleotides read TGTGCCACCAGCAGAGACGGCGGGTTAGGACAGGTAGAAGCCAATTCACCCCTCCACTTT. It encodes CATSRDGGLGQVEANSPLHF.

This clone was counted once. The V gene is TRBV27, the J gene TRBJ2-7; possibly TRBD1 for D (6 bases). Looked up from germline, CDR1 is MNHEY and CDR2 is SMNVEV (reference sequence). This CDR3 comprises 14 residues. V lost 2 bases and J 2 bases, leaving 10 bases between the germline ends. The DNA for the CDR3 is TGTGCCAGCAGTTTAGGCAGGGGAGCCTACGAGCAGTACTTC. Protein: CASSLGRGAYEQYF.

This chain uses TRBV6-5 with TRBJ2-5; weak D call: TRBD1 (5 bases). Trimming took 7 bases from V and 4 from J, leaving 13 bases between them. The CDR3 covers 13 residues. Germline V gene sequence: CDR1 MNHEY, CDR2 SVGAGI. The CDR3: CASKKQGPETQYF. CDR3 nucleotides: TGTGCCAGCAAAAAGCAGGGCCCAGAGACCCAGTACTTC.

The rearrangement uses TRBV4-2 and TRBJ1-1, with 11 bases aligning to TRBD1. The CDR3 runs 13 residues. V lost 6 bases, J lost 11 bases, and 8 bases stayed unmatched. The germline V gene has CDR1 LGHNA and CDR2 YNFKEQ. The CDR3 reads CASRHDRTGGAFF. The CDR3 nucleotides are TGTGCCAGCAGACACGACCGGACAGGGGGCGCTTTCTTT.

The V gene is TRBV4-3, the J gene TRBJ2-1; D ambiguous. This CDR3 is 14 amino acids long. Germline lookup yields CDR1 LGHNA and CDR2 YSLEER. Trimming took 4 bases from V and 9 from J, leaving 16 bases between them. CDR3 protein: CASSPSPGVGEQFF. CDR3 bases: TGCGCCAGCAGCCCAAGCCCGGGCGTGGGTGAGCAGTTCTTC.

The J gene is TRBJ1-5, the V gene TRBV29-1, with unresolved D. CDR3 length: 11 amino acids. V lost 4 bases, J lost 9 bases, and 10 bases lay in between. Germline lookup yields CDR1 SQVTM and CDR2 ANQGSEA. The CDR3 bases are TGCAGCGTTGGCGATATTCGGCCCCAGCATTTT. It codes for CSVGDIRPQHF.